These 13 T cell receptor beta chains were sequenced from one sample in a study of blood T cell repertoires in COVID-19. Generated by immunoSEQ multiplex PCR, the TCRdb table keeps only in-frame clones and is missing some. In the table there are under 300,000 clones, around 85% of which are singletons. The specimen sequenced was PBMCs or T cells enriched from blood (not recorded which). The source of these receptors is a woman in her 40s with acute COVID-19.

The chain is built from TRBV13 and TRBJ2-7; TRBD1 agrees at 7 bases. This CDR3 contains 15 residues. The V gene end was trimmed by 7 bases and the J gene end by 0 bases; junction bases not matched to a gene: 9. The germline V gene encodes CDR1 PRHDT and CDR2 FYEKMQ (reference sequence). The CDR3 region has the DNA TGTGCCAGCAACCAACAGGGGACAAACTCCTACGAGCAGTACTTC. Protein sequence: CASNQQGTNSYEQYF.

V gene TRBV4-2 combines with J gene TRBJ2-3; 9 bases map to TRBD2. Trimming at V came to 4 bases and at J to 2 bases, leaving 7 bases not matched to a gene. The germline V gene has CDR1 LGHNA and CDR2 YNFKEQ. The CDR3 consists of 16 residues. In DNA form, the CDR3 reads TGTGCCAGCAGCCCAGGGACTAGCATTGACACAGATACGCAGTATTTT. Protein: CASSPGTSIDTDTQYF.

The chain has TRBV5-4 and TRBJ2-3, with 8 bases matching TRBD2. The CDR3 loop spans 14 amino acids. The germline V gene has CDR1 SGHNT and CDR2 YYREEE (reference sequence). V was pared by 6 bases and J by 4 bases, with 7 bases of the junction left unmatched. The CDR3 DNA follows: TGTGCCAGCAAATTTCGGGAGGGCGCAGATACGCAGTATTTT. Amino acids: CASKFREGADTQYF.

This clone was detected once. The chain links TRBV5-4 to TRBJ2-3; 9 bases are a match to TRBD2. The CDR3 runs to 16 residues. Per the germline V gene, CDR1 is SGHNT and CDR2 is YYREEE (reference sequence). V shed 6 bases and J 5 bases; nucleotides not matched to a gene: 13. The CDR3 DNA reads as TGTGCCAGCACCAGAACTTTAGCGGGAGCAGGAGATACGCAGTATTTT. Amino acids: CASTRTLAGAGDTQYF.

The CDR3 spells CATSTLGTRLNNEQFF. CDR3 bases: TGTGCCACCAGCACGCTGGGGACTAGGTTAAACAATGAGCAGTTCTTC. The chain employs TRBV15 and TRBJ2-1, with 8 bases lining up with TRBD2. This CDR3 has 16 residues. Trimming at V came to 4 bases and at J to 5 bases, leaving 10 bases not matched to a gene. Looked up from germline, CDR1 is LNHNV and CDR2 is YYDKDF (reference sequence).

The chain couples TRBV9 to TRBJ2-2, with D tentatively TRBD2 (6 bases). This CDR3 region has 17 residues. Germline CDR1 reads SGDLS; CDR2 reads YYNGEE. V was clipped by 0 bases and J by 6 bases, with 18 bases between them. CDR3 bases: TGTGCCAGCAGCGTAGGCATGGCGGGGCCTATGGCCGGGGAGCTGTTTTTT. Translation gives CASSVGMAGPMAGELFF.

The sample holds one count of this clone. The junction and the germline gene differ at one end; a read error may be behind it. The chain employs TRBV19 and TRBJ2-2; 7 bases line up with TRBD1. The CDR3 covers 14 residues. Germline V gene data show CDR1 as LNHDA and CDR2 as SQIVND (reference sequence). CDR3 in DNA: TGTACCAGTAGTATAGTCCGGGACAGCGGGGAGCTGTTTTTT. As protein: CTSSIVRDSGELFF.

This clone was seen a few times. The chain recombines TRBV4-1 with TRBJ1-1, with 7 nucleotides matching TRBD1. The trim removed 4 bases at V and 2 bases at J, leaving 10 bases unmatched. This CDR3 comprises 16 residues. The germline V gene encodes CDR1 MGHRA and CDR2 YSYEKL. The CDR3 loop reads CASSPEGAERNTEAFF. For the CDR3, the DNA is TGCGCCAGCAGCCCCGAGGGGGCAGAACGTAACACTGAAGCTTTCTTT.

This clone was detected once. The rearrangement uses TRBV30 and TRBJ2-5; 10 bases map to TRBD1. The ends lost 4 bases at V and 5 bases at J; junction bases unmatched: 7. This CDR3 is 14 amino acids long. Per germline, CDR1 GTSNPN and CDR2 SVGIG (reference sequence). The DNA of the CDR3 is TGTGCCTGGATGGGACAGGGGCGCTTCGAGACCCAGTACTTC. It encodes CAWMGQGRFETQYF.

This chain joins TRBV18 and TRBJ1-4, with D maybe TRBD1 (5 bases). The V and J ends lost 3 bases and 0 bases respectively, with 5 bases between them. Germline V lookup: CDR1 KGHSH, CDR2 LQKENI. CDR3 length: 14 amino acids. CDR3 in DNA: TGTGCCAGCTCACCGACAGCAACTAATGAAAAACTGTTTTTT. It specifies CASSPTATNEKLFF.

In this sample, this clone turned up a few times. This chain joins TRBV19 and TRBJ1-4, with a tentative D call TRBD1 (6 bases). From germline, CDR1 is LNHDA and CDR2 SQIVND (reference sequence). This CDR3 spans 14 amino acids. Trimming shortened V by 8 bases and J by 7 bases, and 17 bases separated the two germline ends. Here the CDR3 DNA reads TGTGCCAGTCAGACAGGTCTCATGTCTGAAAAACTGTTTTTT. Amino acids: CASQTGLMSEKLFF.

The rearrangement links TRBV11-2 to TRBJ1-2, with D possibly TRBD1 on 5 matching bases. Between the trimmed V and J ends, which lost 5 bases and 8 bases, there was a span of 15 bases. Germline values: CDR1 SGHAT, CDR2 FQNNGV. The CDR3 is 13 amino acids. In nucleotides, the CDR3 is TGTGCCAGCAGCCTCGGGACGGGGGTAGGCTACACCTTC. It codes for CASSLGTGVGYTF.

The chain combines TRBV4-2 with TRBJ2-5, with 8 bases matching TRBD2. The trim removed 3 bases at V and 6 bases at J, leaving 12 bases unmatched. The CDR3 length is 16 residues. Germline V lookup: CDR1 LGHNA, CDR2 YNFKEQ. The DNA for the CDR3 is TGTGCCAGCAGCCAGACGGGGCGGGAGGAAGGAAAGACCCAGTACTTC. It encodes CASSQTGREEGKTQYF.